A selection of T cell receptor beta chains follows, all from one sample in a study of blood T cell repertoires in COVID-19. The protocol was immunoSEQ multiplex PCR, while the TCRdb copy is restricted to in-frame clones and leaves out a portion. In the table there are over 90,000 clones, roughly 80% of which are singletons. The sample comprised peripheral blood. These receptors originate from a man aged 55 to 70 with active or convalescent COVID-19. Both conserved end residues are part of each CDR3.

TRBV10-3	TRBJ2-3	CAISQPGLAATTDTQYF
TRBV10-2	TRBJ2-7	CASRAEHRTYEQYF
TRBV7-2	TRBJ2-5	CASSLEGRLAGVGETQYF
TRBV5-6	TRBJ1-5	CASRLQGTNQPQHF
TRBV6-2/TRBV6-3	TRBJ1-2	CASSYSDSFYGYTF
TRBV28	TRBJ1-2	CASSIPGQVYGYTF
TRBV5-4	TRBJ2-3	CASSLQTDTQYF
TRBV11-2	TRBJ2-4	CASSLEAGVAKNIQYF
TRBV10-1	TRBJ1-1	CASDAGQGAHKYTEAFF
TRBV10-3	TRBJ2-1	CAISDQTTNEQFF
TRBV10-2	TRBJ1-5	CASSEQGNNQPQHF
TRBV5-1	TRBJ2-1	CASSLAAGVVYNEQFF
TRBV9	TRBJ1-2	CASSAAPQDRGNGYTF
TRBV27	TRBJ1-1	CASSLTGGTEAFF
TRBV4-1	TRBJ2-7	CASSQDPKRIPPSSYEQYF
TRBV11-2	TRBJ2-2	CASSFPRAGGHTGELFF
TRBV3-1/TRBV3-2	TRBJ2-1	CASSRRTGSYNEQFF
TRBV7-2	TRBJ2-5	CASSLGGGSETQYF
TRBV19	TRBJ2-1	CASTTLAGRADEQFF
TRBV5-1	TRBJ2-7	CASSRPGAPSSYEQYF
TRBV5-6	TRBJ1-3	CASSIQGSENTIYF
TRBV3-1/TRBV3-2	TRBJ2-7	CASSQGPAGWDEQYF
TRBV28	TRBJ1-6	CASSLPSHRTGGGSPLHF
TRBV18	TRBJ2-1	CASSLSSYNEQFF
TRBV18	TRBJ1-1	CASSREEQGATEAFF
TRBV9	TRBJ1-3	CASSETGYSGNTIYF
TRBV6-5	TRBJ1-5	CASRDRGGGNQPQHF
TRBV5-4	TRBJ2-2	CASRLAGNTGGELFF
TRBV20-1	TRBJ2-1	CSASSGRADEQFF
TRBV27	TRBJ1-2	CASSSWGQGLPGYGYTF
TRBV6-6	TRBJ2-3	CASSPLPKLAGGPDTDTQYF
TRBV15	TRBJ1-5	CATSSDRAQPQHF
TRBV21-1	TRBJ1-6	CASSKVFPGSSYNSPLHF
TRBV15	TRBJ2-5	CATSSRGGGETQYF
TRBV5-8	TRBJ2-3	CASSRHRGSDTQYF
TRBV21-1	TRBJ1-3	CASSIMNRDRDPNTIYF
TRBV30	TRBJ2-7	CAWSAQERDIYEQYF
TRBV7-2	TRBJ2-1	CASSGRTSGVANEQFF
TRBV7-2	TRBJ1-1	CASSLSYGVNTEAFF
TRBV2	TRBJ2-3	CATPRGLSTDTQYF
TRBV2	TRBJ2-2	CASSGFQAGELFF
TRBV24-1	TRBJ2-5	CATSDQVRGQETQYF
TRBV5-1	TRBJ1-6	CASSLVRARRGSDYNSPLHF
TRBV4-2	TRBJ1-3	CASRETGSSGNTIYF
TRBV19	TRBJ2-1	CASSMSEGLAKYNEQFF
TRBV11-3	TRBJ2-7	CARRDRGSYEQYF
TRBV12-3/TRBV12-4	TRBJ2-2	CASTLGALELFF
TRBV19	TRBJ1-5	CASSIRAGGIGQGQPQHF
TRBV6-5	TRBJ1-1	CASSPPAGYSTEAFF